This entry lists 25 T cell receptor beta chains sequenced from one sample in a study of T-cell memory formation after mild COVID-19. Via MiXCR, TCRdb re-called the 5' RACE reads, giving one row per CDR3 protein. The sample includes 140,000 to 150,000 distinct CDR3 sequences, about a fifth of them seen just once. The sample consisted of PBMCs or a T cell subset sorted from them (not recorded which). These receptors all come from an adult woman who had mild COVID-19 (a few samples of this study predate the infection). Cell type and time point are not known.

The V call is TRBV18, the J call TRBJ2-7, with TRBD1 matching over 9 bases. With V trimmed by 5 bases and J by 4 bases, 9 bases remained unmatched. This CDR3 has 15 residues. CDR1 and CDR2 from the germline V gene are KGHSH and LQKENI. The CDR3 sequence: CASSAPGTGSYEQYF. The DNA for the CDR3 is TGTGCCAGCTCAGCCCCCGGGACAGGGTCATACGAGCAGTACTTC.

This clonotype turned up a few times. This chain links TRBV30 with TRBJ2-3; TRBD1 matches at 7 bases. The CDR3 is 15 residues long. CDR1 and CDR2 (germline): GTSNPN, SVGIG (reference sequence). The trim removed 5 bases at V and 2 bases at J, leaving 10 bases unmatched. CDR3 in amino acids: CAWGLGDRDTDTQYF. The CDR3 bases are TGTGCCTGGGGCTTAGGAGACAGGGACACAGATACGCAGTATTTT.

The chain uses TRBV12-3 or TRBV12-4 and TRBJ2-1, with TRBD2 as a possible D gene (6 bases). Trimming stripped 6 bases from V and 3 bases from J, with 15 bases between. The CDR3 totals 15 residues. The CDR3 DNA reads TGTGCCAGCAGCCCCCGGGACTTAGTCTACAATGAGCAGTTCTTC. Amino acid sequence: CASSPRDLVYNEQFF.

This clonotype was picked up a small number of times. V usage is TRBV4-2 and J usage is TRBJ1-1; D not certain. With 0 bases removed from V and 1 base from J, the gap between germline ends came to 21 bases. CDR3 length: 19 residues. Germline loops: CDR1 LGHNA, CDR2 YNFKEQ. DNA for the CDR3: TGTGCCAGCAGCCAAGATCCCGGGTCGTCATCGGGGAGGAACACTGAAGCTTTCTTT. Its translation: CASSQDPGSSSGRNTEAFF.

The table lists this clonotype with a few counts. The CDR3 protein is CASSLSGRTNEKLFF. CDR3 DNA sequence: TGCGCCAGCAGCCTCTCGGGAAGAACTAATGAAAAACTGTTTTTT. This rearrangement joins TRBV5-1 to TRBJ1-4; D is unresolved. This CDR3 has 15 amino acids. The germline V gene encodes CDR1 SGHRS and CDR2 YFSETQ. V lost 4 bases and J 1 base, leaving 11 bases between the germline ends. Supplemented by reference TRBV5-1 and TRBJ1-4, the full variable domain reads KAGVTQTPRYLIKTRGQQVTLSCSPISGHRSVSWYQQTPGQGLQFLFEYFSETQRNKGNFPGRFSGRQFSNSRSEMNVSTLELGDSALYLCASSLSGRTNEKLFFGSGTQLSVL.

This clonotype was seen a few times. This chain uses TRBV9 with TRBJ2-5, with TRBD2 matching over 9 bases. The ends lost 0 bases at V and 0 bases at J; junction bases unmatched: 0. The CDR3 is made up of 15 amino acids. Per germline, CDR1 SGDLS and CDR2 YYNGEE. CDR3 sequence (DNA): TGTGCCAGCAGCGTAGGCGGGAGGGACCAAGAGACCCAGTACTTC. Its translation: CASSVGGRDQETQYF.

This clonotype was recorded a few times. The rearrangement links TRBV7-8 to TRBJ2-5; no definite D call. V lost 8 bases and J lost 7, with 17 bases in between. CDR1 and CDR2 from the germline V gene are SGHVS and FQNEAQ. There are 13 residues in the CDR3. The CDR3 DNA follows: TGTGCCAGCTACCCCGCCTCCGGTGGGACCCAGTACTTC. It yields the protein CASYPASGGTQYF.

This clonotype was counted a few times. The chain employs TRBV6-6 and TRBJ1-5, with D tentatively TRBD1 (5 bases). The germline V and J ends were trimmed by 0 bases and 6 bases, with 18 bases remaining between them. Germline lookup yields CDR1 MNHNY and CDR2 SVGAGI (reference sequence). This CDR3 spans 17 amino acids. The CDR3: CASSYSILAAGSQPQHF. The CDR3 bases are TGTGCCAGCAGTTACTCGATATTGGCCGCAGGGAGTCAGCCCCAGCATTTT.

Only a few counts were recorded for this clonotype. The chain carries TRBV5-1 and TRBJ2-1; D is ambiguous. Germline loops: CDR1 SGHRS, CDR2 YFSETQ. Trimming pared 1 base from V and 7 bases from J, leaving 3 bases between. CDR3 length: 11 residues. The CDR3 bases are TGCGCCAGCAGCTTGATGAATGAGCAGTTCTTC. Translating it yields CASSLMNEQFF.

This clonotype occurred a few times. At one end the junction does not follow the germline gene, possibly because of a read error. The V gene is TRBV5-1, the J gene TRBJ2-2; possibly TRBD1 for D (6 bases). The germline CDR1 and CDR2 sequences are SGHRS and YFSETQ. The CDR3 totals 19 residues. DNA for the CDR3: TGCGCCAGCAGCTCCACCAGGGGAGACAACAGCCCGAACACCGGGGAGCTGTTTTTC. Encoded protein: CASSSTRGDNSPNTGELFF.

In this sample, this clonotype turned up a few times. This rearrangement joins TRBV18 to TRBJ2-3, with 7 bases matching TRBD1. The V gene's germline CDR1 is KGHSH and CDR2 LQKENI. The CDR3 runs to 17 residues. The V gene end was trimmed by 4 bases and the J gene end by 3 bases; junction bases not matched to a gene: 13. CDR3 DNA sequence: TGTGCCAGCTCACGCCCTACAGGGGCCCCTCGGACAGATACGCAGTATTTT. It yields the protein CASSRPTGAPRTDTQYF.

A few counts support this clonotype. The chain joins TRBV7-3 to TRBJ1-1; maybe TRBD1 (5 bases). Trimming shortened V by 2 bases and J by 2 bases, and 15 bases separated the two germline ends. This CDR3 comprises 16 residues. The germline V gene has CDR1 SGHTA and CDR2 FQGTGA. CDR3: CASSLGFGRANTEAFF. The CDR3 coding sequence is TGTGCCAGCAGCTTAGGTTTCGGCAGGGCCAACACTGAAGCTTTCTTT.

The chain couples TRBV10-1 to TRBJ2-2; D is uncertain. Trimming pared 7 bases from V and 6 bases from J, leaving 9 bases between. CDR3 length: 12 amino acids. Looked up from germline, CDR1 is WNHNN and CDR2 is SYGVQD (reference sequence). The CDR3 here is CASKGRAGELFF. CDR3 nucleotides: TGCGCCAGCAAAGGTCGGGCCGGGGAGCTGTTTTTT.

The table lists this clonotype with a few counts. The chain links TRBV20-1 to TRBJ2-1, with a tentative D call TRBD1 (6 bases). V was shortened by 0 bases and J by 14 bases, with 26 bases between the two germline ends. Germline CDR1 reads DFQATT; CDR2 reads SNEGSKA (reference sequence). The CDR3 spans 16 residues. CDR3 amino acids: CSARDQYRVARMEEFF. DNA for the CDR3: TGCAGTGCTAGAGATCAGTACAGGGTCGCCCGCATGGAAGAGTTCTTC.

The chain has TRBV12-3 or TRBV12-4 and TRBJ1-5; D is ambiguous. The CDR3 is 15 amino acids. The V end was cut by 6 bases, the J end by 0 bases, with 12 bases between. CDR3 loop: CASSTEVHSNQPQHF. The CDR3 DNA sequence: TGTGCCAGCAGCACGGAGGTGCATAGCAATCAGCCCCAGCATTTT.

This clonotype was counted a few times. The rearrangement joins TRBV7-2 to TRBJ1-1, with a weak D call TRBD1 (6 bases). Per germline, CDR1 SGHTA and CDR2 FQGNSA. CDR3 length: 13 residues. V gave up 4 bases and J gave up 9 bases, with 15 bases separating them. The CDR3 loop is CASSSLGQLKAFF. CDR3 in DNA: TGTGCCAGCAGCTCGCTCGGACAGCTAAAAGCTTTCTTT.

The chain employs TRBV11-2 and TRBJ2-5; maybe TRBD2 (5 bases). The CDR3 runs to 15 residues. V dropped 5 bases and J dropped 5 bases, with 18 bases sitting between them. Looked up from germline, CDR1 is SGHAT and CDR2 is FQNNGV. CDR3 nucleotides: TGTGCCAGCAGCGTACGGACTCACACAAAGGAGACCCAGTACTTC. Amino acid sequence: CASSVRTHTKETQYF.

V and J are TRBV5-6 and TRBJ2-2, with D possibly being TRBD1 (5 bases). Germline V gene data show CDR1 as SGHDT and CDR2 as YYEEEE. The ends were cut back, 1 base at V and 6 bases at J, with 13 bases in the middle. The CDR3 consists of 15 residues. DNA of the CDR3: TGTGCCAGCAGCTTGTTATCAGGGAAGGCCGGGGAGCTGTTTTTT. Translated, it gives CASSLLSGKAGELFF.

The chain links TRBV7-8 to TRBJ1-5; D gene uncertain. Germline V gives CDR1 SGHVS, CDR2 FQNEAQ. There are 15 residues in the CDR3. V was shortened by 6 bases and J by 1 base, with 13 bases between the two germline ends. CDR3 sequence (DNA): TGTGCCAGCAGGGCTCGGGGAGGGAGCAATCAGCCCCAGCATTTT. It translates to CASRARGGSNQPQHF. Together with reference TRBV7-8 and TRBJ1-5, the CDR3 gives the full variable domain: GAGVSQSPRYKVAKRGQDVALRCDPISGHVSLFWYQQALGQGPEFLTYFQNEAQLDKSGLPSDRFFAERPEGSVSTLKIQRTQQEDSAVYLCASRARGGSNQPQHFGDGTRLSIL.

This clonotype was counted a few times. CDR3 in DNA: TGCGCCAGCAGCTTGGGGACAGGGGGCACCGGGGAGCTGTTTTTT. Translated: CASSLGTGGTGELFF. The gene calls are TRBV5-1 and TRBJ2-2; the match to TRBD1 covers 10 bases. This CDR3 spans 15 amino acids. The J segment lost 4 bases and the V segment lost 0 bases, leaving 0 bases of the junction unmatched. Germline CDR1 and CDR2: SGHRS and YFSETQ.

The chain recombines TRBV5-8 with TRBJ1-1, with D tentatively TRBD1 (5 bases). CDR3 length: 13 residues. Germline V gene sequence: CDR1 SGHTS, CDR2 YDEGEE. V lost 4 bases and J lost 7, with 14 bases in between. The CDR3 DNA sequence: TGTGCCAGCAGCCTGATGGGGGGAGTTGAAGCTTTCTTT. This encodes CASSLMGGVEAFF. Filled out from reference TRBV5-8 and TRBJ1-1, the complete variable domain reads EAGVTQSPTHLIKTRGQQATLRCSPISGHTSVYWYQQALGLGLQFLLWYDEGEERNRGNFPPRFSGRQFPNYSSELNVNALELEDSALYLCASSLMGGVEAFFGQGTRLTVV.

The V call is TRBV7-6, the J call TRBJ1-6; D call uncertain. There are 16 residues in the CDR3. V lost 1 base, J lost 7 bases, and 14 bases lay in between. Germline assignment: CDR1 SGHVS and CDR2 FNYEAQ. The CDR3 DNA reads TGTGCCAGCAGCTTAGAAGTTGCAGGACTCAATTCACCCCTCCACTTT. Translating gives CASSLEVAGLNSPLHF.

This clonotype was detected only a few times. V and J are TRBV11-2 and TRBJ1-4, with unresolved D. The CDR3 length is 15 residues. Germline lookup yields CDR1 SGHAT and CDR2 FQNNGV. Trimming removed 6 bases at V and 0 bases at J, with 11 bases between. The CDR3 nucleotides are TGTGCCAGCAGACAAGCTCAGGCAACTAATGAAAAACTGTTTTTT. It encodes CASRQAQATNEKLFF.

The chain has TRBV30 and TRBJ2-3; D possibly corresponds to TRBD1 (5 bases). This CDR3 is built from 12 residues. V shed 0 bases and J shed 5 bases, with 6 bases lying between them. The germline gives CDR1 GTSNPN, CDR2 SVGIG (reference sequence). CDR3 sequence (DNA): TGTGCCTGGAGTGTAGGGGAAGATACGCAGTATTTT. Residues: CAWSVGEDTQYF.

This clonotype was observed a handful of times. The CDR3 DNA follows: TGTGCCAGCAGTTTAGGGGGGACAGGGGCCACCTACGAGCAGTACTTC. This gives the protein CASSLGGTGATYEQYF. This chain uses TRBV6-5 with TRBJ2-7; 10 bases match TRBD1. The germline V gene has CDR1 MNHEY and CDR2 SVGAGI. This CDR3 comprises 16 residues. V was pared by 4 bases and J by 2 bases, with 8 bases of the junction left unmatched.